The next 16 T cell receptor beta chains were all read from a single sample in a study of human T cells and chemical hapten exposure. Time point noted: patch test 1, 2 weeks after DPC sensitization. Treatment in this sample: therapeutic diphenylcyclopropenone sensitization with weekly scalp DPC. Using its own MiXCR run on the RACE reads, TCRdb lists one record per CDR3 protein. The data show just over 80,000 distinct CDR3 sequences, approximately 12% seen once. Sequencing was performed on whole blood, taken in connection with sensitization to the hapten diphenylcyclopropenone (DPC). Receptors were obtained from a woman between 50 and 59 years old with alopecia areata. Some clones in this sample may be carry-over from other donors' samples.

The gene calls are TRBV4-1 and TRBJ2-3; D is perhaps TRBD2 (5 bases). Germline CDR1 reads MGHRA; CDR2 reads YSYEKL. Trimming took off 0 bases at V and 2 bases at J, with 15 bases between the two ends. The CDR3 has 17 residues. The chain's CDR3 is CASSQEAGSVHTDTQYF. CDR3 DNA sequence: TGCGCCAGCAGCCAAGAGGCGGGTTCAGTGCACACAGATACGCAGTATTTT.

This clonotype was detected ten times or more. This chain connects TRBV28 to TRBJ1-2; TRBD1 might be the D (5 bases). V dropped 6 bases and J dropped 4 bases, with 12 bases sitting between them. The CDR3 is 13 amino acids. CDR1 MDHEN and CDR2 SYDVKM come from the germline V gene. The CDR3 nucleotides read TGTGCCAGCAGCCTCCCGGGGCCCTATGGCTACACCTTC. This sequence encodes CASSLPGPYGYTF.

At least ten counts were recorded for this clonotype. The chain couples TRBV9 to TRBJ1-3; D gene unclear. V was cut by 6 bases and J by 0 bases, with 10 bases left in between. CDR3 size: 14 residues. CDR1 and CDR2 (germline): SGDLS, YYNGEE. DNA of the CDR3: TGTGCCAGCACCCGTCTAGACTCTGGAAACACCATATATTTT. Its protein product is CASTRLDSGNTIYF.

This rearrangement joins TRBV7-9 to TRBJ2-5; a possible D gene is TRBD1 (5 bases). The CDR3 consists of 14 residues. V was clipped by 2 bases and J by 3 bases, with 10 bases between them. Per the germline V gene, CDR1 is SEHNR and CDR2 is FQNEAQ (reference sequence). CDR3 sequence: CASSLLWGEETQYF. Written as DNA, the CDR3 is TGTGCCAGCAGCTTACTCTGGGGCGAAGAGACCCAGTACTTC. Based on the CDR3 plus reference TRBV7-9 and TRBJ2-5, the full variable domain is DTGVSQNPRHKITKRGQNVTFRCDPISEHNRLYWYRQTLGQGPEFLTYFQNEAQLEKSRLLSDRFSAERPKGSFSTLEIQRTEQGDSAMYLCASSLLWGEETQYFGPGTRLLVL.

This chain connects TRBV4-2 to TRBJ2-7; D gene ambiguous. V shed 0 bases and J shed 4 bases, with 4 bases lying between them. The CDR3 covers 12 residues. The germline gives CDR1 LGHNA, CDR2 YNFKEQ. The CDR3 nucleotides read TGTGCCAGCAGCCAAGAAAGATACGAGCAGTACTTC. Its protein product is CASSQERYEQYF.

The chain employs TRBV11-2 and TRBJ2-4, with D unresolved. The germline V and J ends were trimmed by 1 base and 7 bases, with 5 bases remaining between them. Germline CDR1 is SGHAT and CDR2 is FQNNGV. The CDR3 covers 12 residues. The CDR3 DNA reads as TGTGCCAGCAGCTTAGTACGGAACATTCAGTACTTC. Amino acids: CASSLVRNIQYF.

The chain links TRBV6-5 to TRBJ2-7, with TRBD2 matching 12 bases. Germline V CDR1 and CDR2: MNHEY, SVGAGI. The V gene end was trimmed by 8 bases and the J gene end by 3 bases; junction bases not matched to a gene: 2. This CDR3 comprises 13 residues. Here the CDR3 reads CASGLAGYYEQYF. The CDR3, as DNA: TGTGCCAGCGGACTAGCGGGGTACTACGAGCAGTACTTC.

There are a few counts of this clonotype. V usage is TRBV6-2 or TRBV6-3 and J usage is TRBJ2-2; either TRBD1 or TRBD2 may supply D (5 bases each). Trimming left V 5 bases short and J 0 bases short, with 16 bases between. This CDR3 is built from 17 residues. The germline V gene encodes CDR1 MNHEY and CDR2 SVGEGT. The CDR3 DNA sequence: TGTGCCAGCAGTATAATTAAGAGGGGCGCGAACACCGGGGAGCTGTTTTTT. Translated, it gives CASSIIKRGANTGELFF.

The chain recombines TRBV11-2 with TRBJ1-1; D call uncertain. The CDR3 has 14 residues. V was pared by 5 bases and J by 2 bases, with 12 bases between. From germline, CDR1 is SGHAT and CDR2 FQNNGV. CDR3 sequence (DNA): TGTGCCAGCAGCCCTGGACTCCTCAACACTGAAGCTTTCTTT. Protein sequence: CASSPGLLNTEAFF.

This clonotype was seen ten or more times. The rearrangement links TRBV20-1 to TRBJ1-1; 10 bases match TRBD1. With 5 bases clipped from V and 0 bases from J, the junction kept 9 bases outside the gene matches. This CDR3 contains 16 residues. The V gene's germline CDR1 is DFQATT and CDR2 SNEGSKA (reference sequence). The CDR3 loop reads CSALGTGARMNTEAFF. CDR3 nucleotide sequence: TGCAGTGCTTTAGGGACAGGGGCGCGAATGAACACTGAAGCTTTCTTT.

Many counts were recorded for this clonotype. J is TRBJ2-1 and V is TRBV11-2, with TRBD2 matching over 7 bases. This CDR3 is 17 amino acids long. The V gene end was trimmed by 7 bases and the J gene end by 2 bases; junction bases not matched to a gene: 14. Germline V gene sequence: CDR1 SGHAT, CDR2 FQNNGV. Here the CDR3 reads CASNAIAGRLPYNEQFF. The CDR3 coding sequence is TGTGCCAGCAACGCCATTGCCGGGAGGCTTCCCTACAATGAGCAGTTCTTC.

This clonotype was seen many times. The V call is TRBV28, the J call TRBJ1-2; TRBD1 agrees at 7 bases. CDR1 and CDR2 from the germline V gene are MDHEN and SYDVKM. V lost 7 bases to trimming and J lost 2 bases; unmatched junction nucleotides: 7. The CDR3 length is 14 residues. Written as DNA, the CDR3 is TGTGCCAGCACCCAGGGGGGGATAAACTATGGCTACACCTTC. It encodes CASTQGGINYGYTF.

The genes are TRBV11-2 and TRBJ2-1, with 10 bases that match TRBD2. The ends lost 8 bases at V and 5 bases at J; junction bases unmatched: 6. CDR1 is SGHAT and CDR2 is FQNNGV in the germline V gene. This CDR3 has 14 amino acids. The CDR3 spells CASSRGLANNEQFF. CDR3 bases: TGTGCCAGCTCCCGGGGACTAGCGAACAATGAGCAGTTCTTC.

This clonotype was counted a few times. The rearrangement uses TRBV2 and TRBJ2-7, with D unclear. V was clipped by 6 bases and J by 6 bases, with 15 bases between them. The germline V gene has CDR1 SNHLY and CDR2 FYNNEI. CDR3 length: 13 residues. The CDR3 is CASSRENSSEQYF. In nucleotides, the CDR3 is TGTGCCAGCAGCCGTGAGAACAGTTCCGAGCAGTACTTC.

This clonotype was observed many times. The chain couples TRBV4-3 to TRBJ1-2, with D possibly TRBD1 on 6 matching bases. V gave up 4 bases and J gave up 4 bases, with 19 bases separating them. Germline V lookup: CDR1 LGHNA, CDR2 YSLEER. This CDR3 comprises 16 residues. For the CDR3, the DNA is TGCGCCAGCAGCCCGCGATCGGGGGACACCTCCTATGGCTACACCTTC. This codes for CASSPRSGDTSYGYTF.

This chain links TRBV7-2 with TRBJ2-3; D not certain. Germline V gene lookup returns CDR1 SGHTA and CDR2 FQGNSA. Trimming cost V 10 bases and J 7 bases, with 18 bases left between them. The CDR3 has 13 amino acids. The CDR3 spells CATAWGGTNTQYF. Written as DNA, the CDR3 is TGTGCCACCGCATGGGGTGGAACGAATACGCAGTATTTT.